One and the same sample provided the 6 T cell receptor beta chains below, sequenced in a study of T-cell reconstitution after alpha-beta-depleted transplantation in children. It was with unique molecular identifiers that the TCRbeta library was prepared. One entry per CDR3 protein results from TCRdb running MiXCR on the PCR reads. The sample shows 600,000 to 700,000 distinct CDR3 sequences, approximately 15% of them seen only once. This sample comprised PBMCs from the stem cell graft donor, obtained from the stem cell graft. All receptors come from a human donor who donated a stem cell graft to a child with acute myeloid leukemia.

This clonotype appeared a few times. The rearrangement joins TRBV20-1 to TRBJ2-1; D not certain. There are 14 residues in the CDR3. Germline lookup yields CDR1 DFQATT and CDR2 SNEGSKA (reference sequence). Between the trimmed V and J ends, which lost 6 bases and 6 bases, there was a span of 18 bases. CDR3 amino acids: CSAAASLGGNEQFF. Here the CDR3 DNA reads TGCAGTGCCGCCGCTAGTCTAGGCGGCAATGAGCAGTTCTTC.

In its sample, this clonotype was seen many times. This chain links TRBV6-1 with TRBJ1-1; D gene ambiguous. Germline values: CDR1 MNHNS, CDR2 SASEGT. The CDR3 totals 14 residues. Trimming cost V 2 bases and J 5 bases, with 12 bases left between them. CDR3 in DNA: TGTGCCAGCAGTGAATACACGGGGAAAACTGAAGCTTTCTTT. It is translated as CASSEYTGKTEAFF.

V is TRBV4-3 and J is TRBJ2-7; no firm D call. The ends were cut back, 0 bases at V and 5 bases at J, with 8 bases in the middle. The CDR3 contains 13 residues. Germline assignment: CDR1 LGHNA and CDR2 YSLEER. Written as DNA, the CDR3 is TGCGCCAGCAGCCAAGAAAGGAACGACGAGCAGTACTTC. It specifies CASSQERNDEQYF.

V is TRBV9 and J is TRBJ2-1, with 8 bases fitting TRBD2. The CDR3 is 16 residues long. V shed 3 bases, J shed 9 bases, and the junction held 14 bases outside the gene matches. Germline assignment: CDR1 SGDLS and CDR2 YYNGEE. CDR3 in amino acids: CASSASTPTSGGEQFF. The CDR3 coding sequence is TGTGCCAGCAGCGCCTCAACCCCCACTAGCGGCGGTGAGCAGTTCTTC.

The chain carries TRBV3-1 and TRBJ2-1; D not resolved. The germline V gene encodes CDR1 LGHDT and CDR2 YNNKEL (reference sequence). V lost 4 bases to trimming and J lost 9 bases, with 7 bases between them. The CDR3 totals 11 residues. Written as DNA, the CDR3 is TGTGCCAGCAGCCGGGTCGGTGAGCAGTTCTTC. Translated, it gives CASSRVGEQFF.

This clonotype was counted at least ten times. The V and J genes are TRBV7-2 and TRBJ2-3; TRBD2 matches 7 bases. Looked up from germline, CDR1 is SGHTA and CDR2 is FQGNSA. The ends lost 3 bases at V and 4 bases at J; junction bases unmatched: 1. This CDR3 has 13 amino acids. The CDR3 spells CASSFGLADTQYF. CDR3 coding DNA: TGTGCCAGCAGCTTCGGACTAGCAGATACGCAGTATTTT. The full variable domain, with the rest looked up from reference TRBV7-2 and TRBJ2-3, is GAGVSQSPSNKVTEKGKDVELRCDPISGHTALYWYRQSLGQGLEFLIYFQGNSAPDKSGLPSDRFSAERTGGSVSTLTIQRTQQEDSAVYLCASSFGLADTQYFGPGTRLTVL.